The text below deals with one T cell receptor beta chain. The source of the sample is a study of blood T cell repertoires in COVID-19. Study-wide context: There were acute and convalescent COVID-19 samples, and they came from the United States, Italy and Spain. T cells, B-cell-depleted T cells, or PBMCs provided the cDNA or gDNA that served as material.

Germline CDR1 LNHDA, CDR2 SQIVND (reference sequence). There are 17 residues in the CDR3. V was clipped by 6 bases and J by 5 bases; unmatched bases: 16. Source study methods: Using reference gene primer amplification, nucleated cell counts were estimated. Repertoires were generated with immunoSEQ multiplex PCR, while TCRdb's copy carries only in-frame clones and drops some. Clone size and the V and J calls come from that table; the DNA yielded D and trimming. Among roughly 290,000 clones listed, about 90% were seen once. The chain carries TRBV19 and TRBJ2-3; TRBD2 aligns across 8 bases. The sample taken for sequencing was peripheral blood. The receptor comes from a woman between 45 and 60 years old who had recovered from COVID-19. The CDR3 DNA follows: TGTGCCAGTAGGGGAAGAGCGGGAGACGGGATCGGAGATACGCAGTATTTT. Its translation: CASRGRAGDGIGDTQYF.